This TCR beta chain was identified in a study of shared clonotypes between healthy human individuals (dated by TCRdb to the early 2020s). General notes on the study: The cohort included a few men and two women between 18 and 49 years of age. For each donor, CD4 naive and CD4 memory were each given three plates, CD8 naive was given two plates, and CD8 memory was given one plate. To estimate repertoire size and how much clonotype sharing occurs between individuals, the study deeply sequenced the blood TCR repertoires of five healthy adults. To increase sequencing depth and limit assay-specific biases, different laboratories used diverse techniques to prepare libraries and sequence TCR repertoires. Each donor's leukapheresis produced roughly between roughly 0.85 and 9.5 billion PBMCs.

Using the deep immunoSEQ assay, TCR CDR3 regions were amplified from genomic DNA by multiplex PCR. Genomic DNA extracted from each cell subset was distributed evenly over all wells of several immunoSEQ 96-well plates, and each plate served as one replicate. For sorted subsets, 150 to 250 ng of genomic DNA, equivalent to some 30,000 T cell genomes, went into each replicate PCR. Purified libraries were quantified with a Qubit 3.0 fluorometer, sized on a Bioanalyzer 2100, and re-quantified with the KAPA Library Quantification kit. Every immunoSEQ 96-well plate was sequenced on a dedicated single-read 150-cycle Illumina NextSeq 550 flow cell. The study's processing was this. The immunoSEQ output contained only junctional sequences without quality scores, so filtering could not match that applied to full-length reads. Sequences were annotated with PyIR, a Python wrapper for IgBLAST v1.9, and V/J genes and CDR3 were assigned using IMGT germline references. Any read was removed if the V/J assignment was weak (E-value above 1e-6), the CDR3 was missing, or the read contained stop codons, out-of-frame junctions, or ambiguous translated residues. V3J clonotypes were defined as sequences sharing an identical inferred V gene, J gene, and CDR3 amino acid sequence. Percentage overlap between repertoires was computed as shared unique clonotypes divided by the size of the smaller repertoire. Repertoire richness was assessed with RTK rarefaction, the Chao1 estimator, and Recon v2.1 estimates of unobserved clonotypes. For all TCRbeta clonotypes obtained by the gDNA method from several donors, generation probabilities were computed with OLGA. The table comes from immuneACCESS by way of TCRdb, which keeps in-frame sequences with V and J called. Part of the clones is missing from these tables; in studies checked, under half for an unresolved V gene and the rest for unknown reasons. V and J calls and clone size come straight from that table; D and trimming were deduced from the DNA. This sample gives some 1 million clones in total; 65% to 80% of them show up just once. Of the sample, roughly 1.4% is held by the ten largest clones.

The donors were healthy, HIV-negative adults with no recently reported acute infections or vaccinations. Only Caucasian adults living in Nashville, Tennessee, USA were represented among the donors. CD4+ T cells were enriched by magnetic negative selection, after which naive cells were positively selected on CD45RA and the negative fraction was taken as the memory subset. Blood was obtained by leukapheresis, after which PBMCs were separated by Ficoll-Histopaque density gradient centrifugation and cryopreserved in liquid nitrogen vapor phase. Analytical flow cytometry was used to check the purity and quantity of each magnetically sorted T cell population. Genomic DNA was isolated from every sorted fraction and measured by UV absorbance on a Nanodrop 2000c. The research as a whole found: Pairwise subsampling led to the expectation that sequencing depth would affect the degree of clonotype sharing among donors. Naive subsets generally had larger estimated clonotype richness than memory subsets did. Sharing across several donors was observed for around 5% of naive CD4, over 3% of naive CD8, 2% to 2.5% of memory CD4, and about 0.4% of memory CD8 clonotypes. Sampling was restricted to blood, and TCR repertoires in tissues likely differ from the TCR repertoires found in blood. Rarefaction of sorted-subset datasets indicated incomplete sequencing despite the large sequencing depth. Clonotypes shared by all four sorted-subset donors showed higher generation probabilities than non-shared clonotypes. The small number of donors limited the genetic and exposure-history diversity represented.

V and J are truncated by 0 bases and 3 bases respectively, leaving an intervening sequence of 12 bases. CDR1 SGHDT and CDR2 YYEEEE were looked up in the germline V gene. Counted from cysteine to phenylalanine, this CDR3 has 15 amino acids. Solely the CDR3 DNA is kept, with 45 bases framed from the first base. With respect to this clone: The target of this receptor is not known. Base qualities are missing; no much larger clone stands one base away.

Input material: memory CD4+ T cells sorted from blood. The meaning of the sample's cell subset or site label: CD45RA-negative fraction. The source of this sequence is a man aged 18 to 29 in good health. The sequence joins TRBV5-6 to TRBJ1-2; the D gene is perhaps TRBD1, on 5 matching bases. The CDR3 protein: CASSLVQVRDYGYTF. The sequenced DNA: TGTGCCAGCAGCTTGGTTCAGGTCAGGGACTATGGCTACACCTTC.